A selection of T cell receptor beta chains follows, all from one sample in a study of blood T cell repertoires in COVID-19. Clones were read by immunoSEQ multiplex PCR, and TCRdb kept only the in-frame ones, dropping some. In the table there are about 250,000 clones, 65% to 90% of which are singletons. Source material: PBMCs or T cells enriched from blood (not recorded which). The receptor source for this set is a man aged 35 to 55 who had recovered from COVID-19. The CDR3 runs from the conserved cysteine through the conserved F or W. Fields, in order: J gene, V gene, CDR3 length, clone size, D gene, CDR3 DNA, CDR3 protein. A D gene is named only where the DNA matches it firmly. Clone size is not always given. Where it is, it says once, few, many or a class for expanded clones.

TRBJ2-1 | TRBV10-1 | 18 | few | TRBD2 | TGCGCCAGCAGTGAGTTGGGCGGGAGGGCCCGAAACTACAATGAGCAGTTCTTC | CASSELGGRARNYNEQFF
TRBJ2-5 | TRBV11-2 | 14 | - | TRBD1 | TGTGCCAGCAGCGCACGGGACAGCCAAGAGACCCAGTACTTC | CASSARDSQETQYF
TRBJ2-5 | TRBV6-5 | 15 | - | TRBD2 | TGTGCCAGCAGTTCCCTCGCGGGGGGAATAGAGACCCAGTACTTC | CASSSLAGGIETQYF
TRBJ2-1 | TRBV6-5 | 14 | few | - | TGTGCCAGCAGTTACGCCCTACTAGAGAATGAGCAGTTCTTC | CASSYALLENEQFF
TRBJ2-7 | TRBV30 | 11 | - | TRBD2 | TGTGCCTGGTCCGGGAGGAACGAGCAGTACTTC | CAWSGRNEQYF
TRBJ1-3 | TRBV19 | 14 | once | - | TGTGCCAGTAGTATATTCGCGGCTGGAAACACCATATATTTT | CASSIFAAGNTIYF
TRBJ2-7 | TRBV29-1 | 16 | many | TRBD2 | TGCAGCGTTGACGGGACTAGCGGGAGAGGGGCCTACGAGCAGTACTTC | CSVDGTSGRGAYEQYF
TRBJ2-3 | TRBV28 | 15 | - | TRBD2 | TGTGCCAGCAGTTTGCCAGCGGGGGACACAGATACGCAGTATTTT | CASSLPAGDTDTQYF
TRBJ2-1 | TRBV5-6 | 14 | - | - | TGTGCCAGCAGCTTGGTTTCTAGCTACAATGAGCAGTTCTTC | CASSLVSSYNEQFF
TRBJ2-7 | TRBV5-4 | 13 | once | - | TGTGCCAGCAGCTCCTCGGGCAGGGGCGATTTAGACTTC | CASSSSGRGDLDF
TRBJ1-6 | TRBV18 | 16 | - | - | TGTGCCAGCTCACCCTTTGACGCAGGGGAAGATTCACCCCTCCACTTT | CASSPFDAGEDSPLHF
TRBJ2-1 | TRBV28 | 11 | once | - | TGTGCCAGCAGTTCGCGTAGCGAGCAGTTCTTC | CASSSRSEQFF
TRBJ1-2 | TRBV19 | 18 | - | - | TGTGCCAGTAGTACCTTAGACAGACTAGAAACTTCTAACTATGGCTACACCTTC | CASSTLDRLETSNYGYTF
TRBJ1-6 | TRBV9 | 15 | - | - | TGTGCCAGCAGCCCCGCGGATGCCTCTAATTCACCCCTCCACTTT | CASSPADASNSPLHF
TRBJ1-4 | TRBV5-1 | 15 | - | - | TGCGCCAGCAGCGGCGGACAGACAACTAATGAAAAACTGTTTTTT | CASSGGQTTNEKLFF
TRBJ2-1 | TRBV10-3 | 15 | once | TRBD2 | TGTGCCATCAGTGAGCTAGCGGGGGCTATCAATGAGCAGTTCTTC | CAISELAGAINEQFF
TRBJ1-1 | TRBV10-2 | 15 | - | - | TGCGCCAGCAGTGAGTCGAGACAGTTGAACACTGAAGCTTTCTTT | CASSESRQLNTEAFF
TRBJ1-4 | TRBV30 | 12 | - | TRBD1 | TGTGCCCGGGGGACAGGGTCGGGAAAACTGTTTTTT | CARGTGSGKLFF
TRBJ2-3 | TRBV4-2 | 17 | - | - | TGTGCCAGCAGCCATCCTCTGGGAGGGGGGGACACAGATACGCAGTATTTT | CASSHPLGGGDTDTQYF
TRBJ1-2 | TRBV25-1 | 14 | - | - | TGTGCCAGCAGTGAATATTACTCCTGGGAGAGCTACACCTTC | CASSEYYSWESYTF
TRBJ2-2 | TRBV6-6 | 17 | - | TRBD2 | TGTGCCAGCAGTCGCGGGACTAGCGGCGCCAAGGGCGGGGAGCTGTTTTTT | CASSRGTSGAKGGELFF
TRBJ1-2 | TRBV7-9 | 14 | - | TRBD1 | TGTGCCAGCAGCTTTGAGACAGGGTACTATGGCTACACCTTC | CASSFETGYYGYTF
TRBJ2-2 | TRBV7-9 | 16 | - | - | TGTGCCAGCAGCTTAGGATCCAGGGCGCCCACCGGGGAGCTGTTTTTT | CASSLGSRAPTGELFF
TRBJ2-7 | TRBV9 | 13 | once | - | TGTGCCAGCAGCGAGGGACAAGGTAGTCAGCAGTACTTC | CASSEGQGSQQYF
TRBJ2-3 | TRBV6-4 | 16 | - | TRBD2 | TGTGCCAGCAGCACTGGGACTAGCGGTAGCACAGATACGCAGTATTTT | CASSTGTSGSTDTQYF
TRBJ2-1 | TRBV5-1 | 15 | - | TRBD2 | TGCGCCAGCAGTTTTTGGGAGGGCTCCTACAATGAGCAGTTCTTC | CASSFWEGSYNEQFF
TRBJ2-5 | TRBV30 | 15 | - | - | TGTGCCTGGAGTGTTGGGGGGGCCGGAGGAGAGACCCAGTACTTC | CAWSVGGAGGETQYF
TRBJ1-3 | TRBV6-1 | 16 | - | - | TGTGCCAGCAGTGAATTTGGGGCCTCTTCTGGAAACACCATATATTTT | CASSEFGASSGNTIYF
TRBJ2-2 | TRBV2 | 15 | - | - | TGTGCCAGCAGTGTTCGGACTTCAGACACCGGGGAGCTGTTTTTT | CASSVRTSDTGELFF
TRBJ2-1 | TRBV24-1 | 13 | many | TRBD1 | TGTGCCTCGTCCGGGACAGGGCACAATGAGCAGTTCTTC | CASSGTGHNEQFF
TRBJ2-7 | TRBV7-9 | 17 | - | - | TGTGCCAGCAGCCCCCGTTTTGGGGAGATCATAGGGCACGAGCAGTACTTC | CASSPRFGEIIGHEQYF
TRBJ1-4 | TRBV24-1 | 16 | - | TRBD1 | TGTGCCACCAGTGACCCACACGGGACAGGAAGCGAAAAACTGTTTTTT | CATSDPHGTGSEKLFF
TRBJ2-7 | TRBV6-1 | 18 | once | - | TGTGCCAGCAGTGACCTACTCCGACTCGAGGGCCACAGCTACGAGCAGTACTTC | CASSDLLRLEGHSYEQYF
TRBJ1-1 | TRBV4-2 | 14 | - | - | TGTGCCAGCAGCCAAGTTACAGGGAACACTGAAGCTTTCTTT | CASSQVTGNTEAFF
TRBJ2-7 | TRBV11-1 | 16 | - | - | TGTGCCAGCAGCTTAAAAGGGGACACACATTACTACGAGCAGTACTTC | CASSLKGDTHYYEQYF
TRBJ1-1 | TRBV7-2 | 14 | few | - | TGTGCCAGCAGCTTAGCCCAGGGGAACACTGAAGCTTTCTTT | CASSLAQGNTEAFF
TRBJ2-1 | TRBV6-2/TRBV6-3 | 17 | - | TRBD2 | TGTGCCAGCAGCATCTTTAAGACTAGCGGGGGGACCCCCGAGCAGTTCTTC | CASSIFKTSGGTPEQFF
TRBJ2-5 | TRBV30 | 14 | once | TRBD2 | TGTGCCTGGATAAGCGGGGGGTACCAAGAGACCCAGTACTTC | CAWISGGYQETQYF
TRBJ2-1 | TRBV9 | 13 | - | TRBD1 | TGTGCCAGCAGCGTAGACAGGGGCCATGAGCAGTTCTTC | CASSVDRGHEQFF
TRBJ2-5 | TRBV7-9 | 15 | once | TRBD2 | TGTGCCAGCGGACATTTTAAGCGGGGGGAAGAGACCCAGTACTTC | CASGHFKRGEETQYF
TRBJ2-2 | TRBV18 | 17 | - | TRBD1 | TGTGCCAGCTCACCCCAGGGGGCCTCTTCGAACACCGGGGAGCTGTTTTTT | CASSPQGASSNTGELFF
TRBJ2-1 | TRBV28 | 13 | - | TRBD1 | TGTGCCAGCAGTTTAGGGACAGGGGTTGAGCAGTTCTTC | CASSLGTGVEQFF
TRBJ1-2 | TRBV14 | 15 | - | TRBD1 | TGTGCCAGCAGCCAATCCCGCAGGGGGCTGGGTGGCTACACCTTC | CASSQSRRGLGGYTF
TRBJ1-5 | TRBV4-2 | 15 | - | TRBD1 | TGTGCCAGCAGCCAAACCACAGGGGGCAATCAGCCCCAGCATTTT | CASSQTTGGNQPQHF
TRBJ1-2 | TRBV28 | 14 | once | TRBD1 | TGTGCCAGCAGTCAGGGACAGATTTTCTATGGCTACACCTTC | CASSQGQIFYGYTF
TRBJ2-7 | TRBV3-1/TRBV3-2 | 15 | - | TRBD1 | TGTGCCAGCAGCCCCGGGACAGGGGTCGGCTACGAGCAGTACTTC | CASSPGTGVGYEQYF